This TCR beta chain was retrieved from a study of blood T cell repertoires in COVID-19. Looking at the study overall: Collection of acute and convalescent COVID-19 samples took place in the United States, Italy and Spain.

Data came from immunoSEQ multiplex PCR; TCRdb stores just in-frame clones and leaves some out. The sample carries hundreds of thousands of clones, about 90% recorded once. Patients in Seattle were enrolled during active infection, then followed longitudinally. The sequence was obtained from a woman in her 30s with COVID-19, enrolled during active disease. Sequencing was carried out using peripheral blood.

CDR3 in amino acids: CASSLGGATGYEEAFF. CDR3 sequence (DNA): TGTGCCAGCAGCTTGGGGGGGGCGACAGGGTATGAGGAAGCTTTCTTT. This chain joins TRBV5-4 and TRBJ1-1; TRBD1 agrees at 7 bases. V was clipped by 0 bases and J by 8 bases; unmatched bases: 13. The CDR3 is made up of 16 amino acids. CDR1 and CDR2 (germline): SGHNT, YYREEE (reference sequence).